This entry lists 17 T cell receptor beta chains sequenced from one sample in a study of T cell responses to AZD1222 COVID-19 vaccine. TCRdb's table, derived via immunoSEQ multiplex PCR, lists solely in-frame clones and lacks some. The repertoire holds 95,000 to 150,000 clones, with approximately 90% as singletons. The source material was peripheral blood, sampled on day 0 of AZD1222 vaccination. The receptors were sampled from an adult in good health.

The genes are TRBV7-2 and TRBJ2-5; 9 bases match TRBD2. Germline lookup yields CDR1 SGHTA and CDR2 FQGNSA. The CDR3 contains 15 residues. Trimming took 3 bases from V and 5 from J; bases not matched to a gene: 7. CDR3: CASSFPRGGRETQYF. The CDR3 region has the DNA TGTGCCAGCAGCTTCCCGCGGGGGGGGAGGGAGACCCAGTACTTC.

The chain joins TRBV5-1 to TRBJ2-2; D may be TRBD2 (5 bases). V was trimmed by 2 bases and J by 7 bases, leaving 9 bases between them. The length of the CDR3 is 13 residues. Germline CDR1 SGHRS, CDR2 YFSETQ. DNA for the CDR3: TGCGCCAGCAGCTTACGGGATCTCGGGGAGCTGTTTTTT. Amino acids: CASSLRDLGELFF.

This rearrangement joins TRBV18 to TRBJ2-3, with D possibly matching TRBD2 (6 bases). Trimming cost V 1 base and J 5 bases, with 13 bases left between them. The length of the CDR3 is 15 residues. The V gene's germline CDR1 is KGHSH and CDR2 LQKENI. For the CDR3, the DNA is TGTGCCAGCTCACCACTTCTTTCCGGGGGAGATACGCAGTATTTT. It codes for CASSPLLSGGDTQYF.

In this sample, this clone turned up a few times. The rearrangement links TRBV24-1 to TRBJ1-2; no definite D call. CDR3 length: 12 amino acids. Germline CDR1 KGHDR, CDR2 SFDVKD. V was pared by 5 bases and J by 5 bases, with 8 bases between. CDR3 DNA: TGTGCCACCAGTGCTGGACGGTATGGCTACACCTTC. Its translation: CATSAGRYGYTF.

V is TRBV5-5 and J is TRBJ2-7; TRBD1 is a possible D gene (6 bases). V was clipped by 4 bases and J by 2 bases, with 13 bases between them. Per germline, CDR1 SGHKS and CDR2 YYEKEE (reference sequence). The CDR3 consists of 14 residues. The CDR3, as DNA: TGTGCCAGCAGCGTCACAGGGAAAGCCTACGAGCAGTACTTC. It codes for CASSVTGKAYEQYF.

The gene calls are TRBV29-1 and TRBJ1-1, with D possibly being TRBD1 (5 bases). This CDR3 contains 14 residues. Germline CDR1 and CDR2: SQVTM and ANQGSEA. Trimming stripped 5 bases from V and 3 bases from J, with 16 bases between. This CDR3 is CSVLEGTRYTEAFF. The CDR3 DNA reads TGCAGCGTTTTGGAGGGGACGCGATACACTGAAGCTTTCTTT.

The chain links TRBV27 to TRBJ2-5, with D unresolved. This CDR3 comprises 14 residues. V was cut by 3 bases and J by 8 bases, with 16 bases left in between. In germline, CDR1 is MNHEY, CDR2 SMNVEV (reference sequence). The DNA for the CDR3 is TGTGCCAGCAGTTTGAGCCGAACCGAAAAAACCCAGTACTTC. It encodes CASSLSRTEKTQYF.

This chain links TRBV4-2 with TRBJ1-2, with a possible D match to TRBD1 (6 bases). The germline V and J ends were trimmed by 2 bases and 5 bases, with 15 bases remaining between them. Per germline, CDR1 LGHNA and CDR2 YNFKEQ. This CDR3 comprises 15 residues. The CDR3 loop reads CASSQKLGQLYGYTF. The CDR3 region has the DNA TGTGCCAGCAGCCAAAAATTGGGACAATTATATGGCTACACCTTC.

In DNA, the CDR3 is TGTGCCAGCAGCGGTCGGGACAGCTCCTTCAATTCACCCCTCCACTTT. This encodes CASSGRDSSFNSPLHF. The gene calls are TRBV14 and TRBJ1-6; 7 bases are shared with TRBD1. The J segment lost 7 bases and the V segment lost 5 bases, leaving 11 bases of the junction unmatched. CDR1 is SGHDN, CDR2 FVKESK, per germline. The CDR3 length is 16 residues.

The CDR3 DNA is TGTGCCAGCAGCTTAGATAAGGAAACAGATACGCAGTATTTT. Protein sequence: CASSLDKETDTQYF. The V gene is TRBV11-2, the J gene TRBJ2-3; D not resolved. The V gene's germline CDR1 is SGHAT and CDR2 FQNNGV. The V end was cut by 0 bases, the J end by 3 bases, with 7 bases between. This CDR3 comprises 14 residues.

The rearrangement links TRBV9 to TRBJ2-5; 8 bases map to TRBD1. Germline CDR1 is SGDLS and CDR2 is YYNGEE. V was pared by 3 bases and J by 1 base, with 5 bases of the junction left unmatched. CDR3 length: 15 amino acids. This CDR3 reads CASSARDRRQETQYF. The CDR3 nucleotides are TGTGCCAGCAGCGCACGGGACAGGCGCCAAGAGACCCAGTACTTC.

The chain carries TRBV3-1 (or the pseudogene TRBV3-2) and TRBJ2-2; unclear D gene. Germline assignment: CDR1 LGHDT and CDR2 YNNKEL (reference sequence). Trimming removed 2 bases at V and 6 bases at J, with 13 bases between. The length of the CDR3 is 15 residues. The CDR3 DNA sequence: TGTGCCAGCAGCCAATTCAAATACGGTTCCGGGGAGCTGTTTTTT. Translating it yields CASSQFKYGSGELFF.

This chain links TRBV18 with TRBJ1-1, with D maybe TRBD1 (6 bases). Germline values: CDR1 KGHSH, CDR2 LQKENI. V lost 3 bases and J lost 1, with 12 bases in between. This CDR3 comprises 15 residues. DNA for the CDR3: TGTGCCAGCTCACCCGCGGACAGCTCGAACACTGAAGCTTTCTTT. It specifies CASSPADSSNTEAFF.

This rearrangement joins TRBV7-2 to TRBJ2-2; D is perhaps TRBD1 (6 bases). CDR1 and CDR2 from the germline V gene are SGHTA and FQGNSA. The germline V and J ends were trimmed by 5 bases and 1 base, with 11 bases remaining between them. The CDR3 extends over 15 amino acids. CDR3 sequence: CASSNPQGNTGELFF. In DNA form, the CDR3 reads TGTGCCAGCAGCAACCCACAGGGGAACACCGGGGAGCTGTTTTTT.

The rearrangement links TRBV9 to TRBJ2-5, with D perhaps matching TRBD2 (7 bases). CDR3 size: 16 residues. Trimming pared 4 bases from V and 4 bases from J, leaving 20 bases between. Germline V gene sequence: CDR1 SGDLS, CDR2 YYNGEE. Written as DNA, the CDR3 is TGTGCCAGCAGCCCCCACGATGGGGGAGGGGGAGAGACCCAGTACTTC. It codes for CASSPHDGGGGETQYF.

The V and J genes are TRBV7-3 and TRBJ2-1, with TRBD2 as a possible D gene (6 bases). This CDR3 has 14 amino acids. Trimming removed 0 bases at V and 4 bases at J, with 7 bases between. CDR1 and CDR2 (germline): SGHTA, FQGTGA. CDR3 bases: TGTGCCAGCAGCTTAACTAGCGGATACAATGAGCAGTTCTTC. Protein sequence: CASSLTSGYNEQFF. The variable domain in full, with the rest retrieved from reference TRBV7-3 and TRBJ2-1, is GAGVSQTPSNKVTEKGKYVELRCDPISGHTALYWYRQSLGQGPEFLIYFQGTGAADDSGLPNDRFFAVRPEGSVSTLKIQRTERGDSAVYLCASSLTSGYNEQFFGPGTRLTVL.

The V and J genes are TRBV5-5 and TRBJ2-5; D possibly corresponds to TRBD1 (6 bases). Germline CDR1 is SGHKS and CDR2 is YYEKEE (reference sequence). This CDR3 contains 13 residues. Trimming cost V 4 bases and J 2 bases, with 9 bases left between them. Here the CDR3 reads CASSIQGQETQYF. The CDR3 nucleotides read TGTGCCAGCAGCATACAGGGTCAAGAGACCCAGTACTTC.